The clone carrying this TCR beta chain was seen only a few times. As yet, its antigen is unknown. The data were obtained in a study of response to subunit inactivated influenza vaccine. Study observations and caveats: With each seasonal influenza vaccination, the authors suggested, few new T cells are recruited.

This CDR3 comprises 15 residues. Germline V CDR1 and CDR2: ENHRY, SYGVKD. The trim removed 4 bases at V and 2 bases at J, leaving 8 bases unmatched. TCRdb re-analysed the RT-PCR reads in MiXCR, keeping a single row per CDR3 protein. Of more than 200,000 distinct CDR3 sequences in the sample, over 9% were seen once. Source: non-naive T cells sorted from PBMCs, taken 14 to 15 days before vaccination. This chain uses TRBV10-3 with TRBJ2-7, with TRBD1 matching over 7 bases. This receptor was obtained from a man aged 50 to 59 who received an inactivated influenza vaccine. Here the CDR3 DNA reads TGTGCCATCAGTGGGACAGGCGATTTAACCTACGAGCAGTACTTC. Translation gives CAISGTGDLTYEQYF.